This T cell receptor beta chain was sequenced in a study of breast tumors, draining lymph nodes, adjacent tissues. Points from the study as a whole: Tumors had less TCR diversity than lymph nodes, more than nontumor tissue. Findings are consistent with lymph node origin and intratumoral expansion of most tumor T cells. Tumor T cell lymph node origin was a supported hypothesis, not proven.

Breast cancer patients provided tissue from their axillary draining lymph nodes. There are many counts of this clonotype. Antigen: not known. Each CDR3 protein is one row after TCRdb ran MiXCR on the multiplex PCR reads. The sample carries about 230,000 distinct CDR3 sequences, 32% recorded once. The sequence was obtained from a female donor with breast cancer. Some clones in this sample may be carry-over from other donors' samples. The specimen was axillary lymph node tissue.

CDR3 protein: CATSRAATHRNQPQHF. CDR3 sequence (DNA): TGTGCCACCAGCAGAGCCGCAACCCACAGGAATCAGCCCCAGCATTTT. The rearrangement joins TRBV15 to TRBJ1-5, with D tentatively TRBD1 (5 bases). Germline V gene lookup returns CDR1 LNHNV and CDR2 YYDKDF (reference sequence). The germline V and J ends were trimmed by 1 base and 4 bases, with 14 bases remaining between them. This CDR3 is 16 amino acids long.